This T cell receptor (beta chain) derives from a study of cytomegalovirus exposure and HLA in healthy donors. Regarding this clone: What it binds is unknown.

In the PCR, 60 Vbeta and 13 Jbeta primers were used. Authors' methods: There were 80 million to 95 million unique TCR beta chains by a later count, and around 10 million of them were shared. Clones were read by immunoSEQ multiplex PCR, and TCRdb kept only the in-frame ones, dropping some. D and trimming were read from the DNA, whereas the V and J calls and clone size are those reported in that table. The repertoire has about 170,000 clones, around 76% of them found once; the top ten carry approximately 6.9%. The length of the CDR3 is 18 residues. The germline CDR1 and CDR2 sequences are KGHSY and FQNENV. The V end was cut by 5 bases, the J end by 1 base, with 18 bases between. While unrecorded immune exposures were likely, the donors were nominally healthy when sampled. Regarding the study as a whole: In all likelihood, a cluster of highly shared sequence variants was a sequencing artifact. Specificity of a few CMV-associated chains for CMV antigens was verified in vitro.

The sample comprised PBMCs. The TCR sequence derives from a man aged 40-50 years in good health and CMV-seropositive. J is TRBJ2-6 and V is TRBV16; the D gene is possibly TRBD2 (5 bases). Here the CDR3 DNA reads TGTGCCAGCAGCGTCGCGGGCCGTCTGACGTCTGGGGCCAACGTCCTGACTTTC. It is translated as CASSVAGRLTSGANVLTF. The full variable domain, completed using reference TRBV16 and TRBJ2-6, is GEEVAQTPKHLVRGEGQKAKLYCAPIKGHSYVFWYQQVLKNEFKFLISFQNENVFDETGMPKERFSAKCLPNSPCSLEIQATKLEDSAVYFCASSVAGRLTSGANVLTFGAGSRLTVL.